These 27 T cell receptor beta chains originate from one sample sequenced in a study of sequential checkpoint blockade in melanoma (dated 2019 in TCRdb). The library was obtained by the immunoSEQ multiplex PCR assay. Imported from immuneACCESS, the table was reduced by TCRdb to in-frame sequences with V and J called. These copies leave out some clones; in studies compared against another copy, an unresolved V gene accounts for under half, and the cause of the remainder is not known. The sample table lists fewer than 4,000 clones, under 20% of them with a count of one. Of the sample, approximately 8.8% falls within the top ten clones. Taken with the paper, the label for treatment or condition translates to: randomized to nivolumab then ipilimumab (arm A) or the reverse (arm B). Sequenced material: tumor tissue (inferred from file names), taken from a patient given nivolumab and ipilimumab in sequence. These receptors were collected from a human donor with melanoma.

This clone was seen a handful of times. The chain links TRBV7-4 to TRBJ2-6, with D hard to call. Trimming pared 3 bases from V and 4 bases from J, leaving 4 bases between. Germline V gives CDR1 SGHVT, CDR2 SQSDAQ. The CDR3 has 13 amino acids. The CDR3 region is CASSFFGANVLTF. DNA of the CDR3: TGTGCCAGCAGCTTCTTCGGGGCCAACGTCCTGACTTTC.

The J gene is TRBJ2-1, the V gene TRBV19; 7 nucleotides align to TRBD2. The trim removed 3 bases at V and 0 bases at J, leaving 2 bases unmatched. CDR3 length: 15 residues. Germline-derived CDR1 and CDR2 are LNHDA and SQIVND (reference sequence). The CDR3 region has the DNA TGTGCCAGTAGTATGAGGACTAGCTCCTACAATGAGCAGTTCTTC. Translated, it gives CASSMRTSSYNEQFF.

This clone was observed a few times. V usage is TRBV28 and J usage is TRBJ2-4, with 8 bases identical to TRBD2. CDR1 is MDHEN and CDR2 is SYDVKM in the germline V gene. V lost 6 bases, J lost 6 bases, and 10 bases stayed unmatched. This CDR3 region has 15 residues. The CDR3 loop reads CASRVSGGALNIQYF. The DNA of the CDR3 is TGTGCCAGCAGGGTCTCGGGGGGGGCTCTAAACATTCAGTACTTC.

The J gene is TRBJ2-5, the V gene TRBV28; TRBD2 matches at 7 bases. The trim removed 6 bases at V and 0 bases at J, leaving 4 bases unmatched. The CDR3 is 14 amino acids. Germline values: CDR1 MDHEN, CDR2 SYDVKM. The CDR3 DNA sequence: TGTGCCAGCAGCGGAGCGGGGAACCAAGAGACCCAGTACTTC. It is translated as CASSGAGNQETQYF.

There are a few counts of this clone. The V and J genes are TRBV11-3 and TRBJ1-5; D possibly corresponds to TRBD1 (5 bases). The V end lost 3 bases, the J end lost 5 bases, and 14 bases lay between the germline ends. The CDR3 has 15 amino acids. The V gene's germline CDR1 is SGHNT and CDR2 YENEEA. Here the CDR3 DNA reads TGTGCCAGCAGCTTCGTGAGCAGGGTAGATCAGCCCCAGCATTTT. Its translation is CASSFVSRVDQPQHF.

Within the sample, this clone is medium-sized. The rearrangement joins TRBV11-3 to TRBJ2-1; the match to TRBD2 covers 8 bases. V shed 5 bases, J shed 3 bases, and the junction held 9 bases outside the gene matches. Germline lookup yields CDR1 SGHNT and CDR2 YENEEA. The CDR3 runs to 16 residues. CDR3 loop: CASSRSAGGLYNEQFF. Written as DNA, the CDR3 is TGTGCCAGCAGCCGGAGTGCGGGAGGTCTCTACAATGAGCAGTTCTTC.

This clone was counted a few times. The rearrangement uses TRBV9 and TRBJ2-1; the D is unclear. CDR1 and CDR2 (germline): SGDLS, YYNGEE. This CDR3 region has 13 residues. V was pared by 3 bases and J by 7 bases, with 11 bases between. The CDR3, as DNA: TGTGCCAGCAGCGGAATCCCTTTAAATGAGCAGTTCTTC. Translating gives CASSGIPLNEQFF.

The chain carries TRBV18 and TRBJ1-2; tentatively, D is TRBD1 (5 bases). The CDR3 is 13 residues long. Per germline, CDR1 KGHSH and CDR2 LQKENI. V was trimmed by 3 bases and J by 3 bases, leaving 8 bases between them. The CDR3 spells CASSPGTDYGYTF. CDR3 DNA: TGTGCCAGCTCACCCGGGACGGACTATGGCTACACCTTC.

This chain connects TRBV29-1 to TRBJ1-2, with 8 bases identical to TRBD1. There are 14 residues in the CDR3. Germline V gene data show CDR1 as SQVTM and CDR2 as ANQGSEA. V trimming: 6 bases; J trimming: 0 bases; junction bases outside the gene matches: 6. The CDR3: CSVVGQGTNYGYTF. The CDR3 DNA sequence: TGCAGCGTGGTAGGACAGGGAACTAACTATGGCTACACCTTC.

This clone qualifies as medium-sized. V is TRBV6-8 and J is TRBJ2-5; tentatively, D is TRBD1 (6 bases). Per germline, CDR1 MNHGY and CDR2 SAAAGT. Between the trimmed V and J ends, which lost 11 bases and 5 bases, there was a span of 21 bases. This CDR3 has 14 residues. CDR3 region: CALSPRGSAETQYF. CDR3 DNA: TGTGCCCTAAGTCCCAGGGGTAGTGCGGAGACCCAGTACTTC.

This chain connects TRBV11-3 to TRBJ2-1, with D possibly called TRBD1 or TRBD2 (6 bases each). CDR3 length: 16 amino acids. Trimming left V 5 bases short and J 2 bases short, with 16 bases between. Germline assignment: CDR1 SGHNT and CDR2 YENEEA. This CDR3 reads CASSPSRGVTYNEQFF. In DNA, the CDR3 is TGTGCCAGCAGCCCGTCGAGGGGGGTCACCTACAATGAGCAGTTCTTC.

This clone is labeled large. The J gene is TRBJ2-7, the V gene TRBV18; 9 positions agree with TRBD1. Germline lookup yields CDR1 KGHSH and CDR2 LQKENI. The trim removed 3 bases at V and 2 bases at J, leaving 11 bases unmatched. The CDR3 sequence is 17 residues long. The CDR3 nucleotides read TGTGCCAGCTCACCGATGACCGGGACAGGGTCAACCTACGAGCAGTACTTC. It encodes CASSPMTGTGSTYEQYF.

This clone qualifies as medium-sized (0.01 to 0.1%). This sequence joins TRBV19 and TRBJ1-1, with TRBD1 as a possible D gene (5 bases). Trimming cost V 3 bases and J 2 bases, with 7 bases left between them. CDR3 length: 13 amino acids. CDR1 is LNHDA and CDR2 is SQIVND in the germline V gene (reference sequence). CDR3 coding DNA: TGTGCCAGTAGTATGGGGCATAACACTGAAGCTTTCTTT. This translates into CASSMGHNTEAFF.

This clone was found a few times. The genes are TRBV19 and TRBJ1-2; D gene uncertain. CDR3 size: 14 residues. Germline lookup yields CDR1 LNHDA and CDR2 SQIVND (reference sequence). Trimming removed 5 bases from V and 6 bases from J, with 16 bases in between. The CDR3 spells CASSSLWGEDGYTF. The CDR3 coding sequence is TGTGCCAGTAGTTCTTTATGGGGAGAGGATGGCTACACCTTC.

The sample holds a few counts of this clone. The V call is TRBV28, the J call TRBJ1-3, with 10 positions matching TRBD1. With 4 bases clipped from V and 3 bases from J, the junction kept 6 bases outside the gene matches. The CDR3 has 16 amino acids. Germline V gene data show CDR1 as MDHEN and CDR2 as SYDVKM. The CDR3 loop reads CASSSGQGGDGNTIYF. The DNA for the CDR3 is TGTGCCAGCAGTTCCGGACAGGGGGGGGATGGAAACACCATATATTTT.

Only a few counts were recorded for this clone. The chain combines TRBV6-8 with TRBJ2-1; 7 bases are a match to TRBD2. The germline gives CDR1 MNHGY, CDR2 SAAAGT. The V and J ends lost 6 bases and 3 bases, in that order; junction bases with no gene match: 14. The CDR3 consists of 17 residues. CDR3 bases: TGTGCCAGCAGCCACGCCATCCCGGGACTAAGCTACAATGAGCAGTTCTTC. This translates into CASSHAIPGLSYNEQFF.

This clone qualifies as medium-sized. One junction end disagrees with the germline gene, perhaps due to a read error. This chain links TRBV6-8 with TRBJ1-4; 12 nucleotides line up with TRBD1. Per germline, CDR1 MNHGY and CDR2 SAAAGT. The CDR3 is 17 residues long. The CDR3 nucleotides are TGTGCCATCAGTCCGGGACAGGGGGCGTCTGCTAATGAAAAACTGTTTTTT. The encoded protein is CAISPGQGASANEKLFF.

The chain employs TRBV23-1 and TRBJ2-7; maybe TRBD2 (6 bases). TRBV23-1 is an ORF, with its function uncertain. Trimming shortened V by 6 bases and J by 2 bases, and 17 bases separated the two germline ends. This CDR3 has 15 amino acids. CDR3 sequence: CASSRGWAGTYEQYF. The CDR3 DNA is TGCGCCAGCAGCCGGGGATGGGCGGGGACCTACGAGCAGTACTTC.

This clone was seen repeatedly, ten times or more. The chain combines TRBV7-1 with TRBJ2-2; no definite D call. TRBV7-1 is labeled an ORF, and its function is uncertain. The CDR3 is 13 amino acids. V was clipped by 5 bases and J by 4 bases, with 8 bases between them. The CDR3 region is CASSQSSTGELFF. The CDR3, as DNA: TGTGCCAGCAGCCAAAGCTCCACCGGGGAGCTGTTTTTT.

The rearrangement links TRBV6-8 to TRBJ1-1; 7 positions match TRBD1. Germline CDR1 is MNHGY and CDR2 is SAAAGT. The CDR3 spans 14 residues. Unmatched junction bases numbered 7, after V lost 4 bases and J lost 5 bases. The CDR3, as DNA: TGTGCCAGCAGTTTTCGACAGGGTGTAACTGAAGCTTTCTTT. It encodes CASSFRQGVTEAFF.

This clone appeared a few times. The CDR3 DNA reads TGTGCCAGCAGTTTAGGAGGGGGATCTAGCACAGATACGCAGTATTTT. This translates into CASSLGGGSSTDTQYF. The V gene is TRBV28, the J gene TRBJ2-3; D may correspond to TRBD1 or TRBD2 (6 bases each). Trimming pared 2 bases from V and 0 bases from J, leaving 12 bases between. Looked up from germline, CDR1 is MDHEN and CDR2 is SYDVKM. The CDR3 covers 16 residues.

The table lists this clone with a few counts. The chain has TRBV6-8 and TRBJ2-1; 10 nucleotides align to TRBD1. Germline CDR1 is MNHGY and CDR2 is SAAAGT. The CDR3 consists of 13 residues. After removal of 5 bases from V and 5 bases from J, the junction contained 0 bases not matched to a gene. CDR3 sequence (DNA): TGTGCCAGCAGTGACAGGGGGCACAATGAGCAGTTCTTC. This gives the protein CASSDRGHNEQFF.

This clone showed up just a few times. The V gene is TRBV28, the J gene TRBJ2-7, with D possibly being TRBD1 or TRBD2 (5 bases each). The length of the CDR3 is 14 residues. From germline, CDR1 is MDHEN and CDR2 SYDVKM. V lost 3 bases and J 5 bases, leaving 14 bases between the germline ends. The chain's CDR3 is CASSLPGPVDEQYF. As DNA, the CDR3 is TGTGCCAGCAGTTTGCCGGGACCTGTCGACGAGCAGTACTTC.

The chain links TRBV6-8 to TRBJ2-3; 8 bases are shared with TRBD2. Per germline, CDR1 MNHGY and CDR2 SAAAGT. J gave up 1 base and V 10 bases, and 7 bases lay outside the gene matches. This CDR3 comprises 14 residues. DNA for the CDR3: TGTGCCATCGGCTCGGGGGGGGGCACAGATACGCAGTATTTT. This translates into CAIGSGGGTDTQYF.

In this sample, this clone turned up a few times. J is TRBJ1-4 and V is TRBV5-1, with D perhaps TRBD1 (5 bases). The V end was cut by 4 bases, the J end by 4 bases, with 11 bases between. Germline V gives CDR1 SGHRS, CDR2 YFSETQ. The CDR3 is 14 amino acids. Here the CDR3 DNA reads TGCGCCAGCAGCCCATCGACAGTTAATGAAAAACTGTTTTTT. This translates into CASSPSTVNEKLFF.

This clone was seen repeatedly, ten times or more. The V and J genes are TRBV11-3 and TRBJ2-7; D may be TRBD2 (5 bases). The germline CDR1 and CDR2 sequences are SGHNT and YENEEA. V was cut by 6 bases and J by 4 bases, with 16 bases left in between. This CDR3 has 14 residues. CDR3 region: CASRPSGSGYEQYF. The DNA for the CDR3 is TGTGCCAGCAGACCGTCGGGGTCCGGGTACGAGCAGTACTTC.

This chain links TRBV10-3 with TRBJ2-1, with 7 bases fitting TRBD1. Germline-derived CDR1 and CDR2 are ENHRY and SYGVKD. The CDR3 is made up of 16 amino acids. With 0 bases clipped from V and 7 bases from J, the junction kept 9 bases outside the gene matches. In nucleotides, the CDR3 is TGTGCCATCAGTGAGTCGACAGGGTTTAGGTCTAATGAGCAGTTCTTC. This codes for CAISESTGFRSNEQFF.